Each of the 18 T cell receptor beta chains below was sequenced from the same sample in a study of T cells in localized non-small cell lung cancer. Assay used: immunoSEQ multiplex PCR; TCRdb lists only in-frame clones, some missing. In the table there are under 65,000 clones, approximately 90% of which are singletons. Source: peripheral blood, taken before any cancer treatment. These receptors came from a man aged 40 to 70 with stage I squamous cell lung carcinoma.

The rearrangement links TRBV30 to TRBJ1-1; D remains unclear. Trimming pared 1 base from V and 3 bases from J, leaving 6 bases between. This CDR3 comprises 12 residues. Germline CDR1 reads GTSNPN; CDR2 reads SVGIG (reference sequence). The CDR3 loop is CAWSGPYTEAFF. Here the CDR3 DNA reads TGTGCCTGGAGTGGACCCTACACTGAAGCTTTCTTT. Looking up the rest from reference TRBV30 and TRBJ1-1 gives the full variable domain: SQTIHQWPATLVQPVGSPLSLECTVEGTSNPNLYWYRQAAGRGLQLLFYSVGIGQISSEVPQNLSASRPQDRQFILSSKKLLLSDSGFYLCAWSGPYTEAFFGQGTRLTVV.

The rearrangement links TRBV29-1 to TRBJ2-1; 15 bases map to TRBD2. Germline assignment: CDR1 SQVTM and CDR2 ANQGSEA. Trimming at V came to 5 bases and at J to 5 bases, leaving 10 bases not matched to a gene. CDR3 size: 17 residues. The CDR3 here is CSVFPGLAGGQDNEQFF. The CDR3 DNA sequence: TGCAGCGTTTTCCCGGGACTAGCGGGAGGACAGGACAATGAGCAGTTCTTC.

The count of this clone is one. J is TRBJ1-1 and V is TRBV7-2; D ambiguous. CDR1 SGHTA and CDR2 FQGNSA come from the germline V gene. Trimming removed 3 bases at V and 6 bases at J, with 14 bases between. This CDR3 contains 14 residues. CDR3 protein: CASSLEQLYPEAFF. The DNA of the CDR3 is TGTGCCAGCAGCTTGGAACAGTTGTATCCTGAAGCTTTCTTT.

The chain joins TRBV5-4 to TRBJ2-7, with 14 bases fitting TRBD2. This CDR3 has 16 amino acids. The J segment lost 4 bases and the V segment lost 4 bases, leaving 7 bases of the junction unmatched. The germline V gene has CDR1 SGHNT and CDR2 YYREEE (reference sequence). The CDR3 DNA reads TGTGCCAGCAGCCCGGGACTAGCGGGAGCAAGGTACGAGCAGTACTTC. It is translated as CASSPGLAGARYEQYF.

This sequence joins TRBV10-3 and TRBJ1-2, with 9 nucleotides matching TRBD1. The V gene's germline CDR1 is ENHRY and CDR2 SYGVKD. V gave up 5 bases and J gave up 4 bases; unmatched junction bases: 5. The CDR3 sequence is 14 residues long. The CDR3 here is CAISTGGASYGYTF. The CDR3 nucleotides are TGTGCCATCAGTACAGGGGGCGCTAGCTATGGCTACACCTTC.

The chain links TRBV27 to TRBJ2-1, with 13 nucleotides matching TRBD2. Germline V gene data show CDR1 as MNHEY and CDR2 as SMNVEV (reference sequence). The J segment lost 10 bases and the V segment lost 5 bases, leaving 8 bases of the junction unmatched. CDR3 length: 15 amino acids. CDR3 DNA: TGTGCCAGCAGTCCAGGACTAGCGGGAGATCGGGAGCAGTTCTTC. Translation gives CASSPGLAGDREQFF.

The rearrangement joins TRBV5-8 to TRBJ1-1; D not resolved. Trimming took 2 bases from V and 1 from J, leaving 6 bases between them. Germline CDR1 reads SGHTS; CDR2 reads YDEGEE. CDR3 length: 13 amino acids. The CDR3 spells CASSFNKNTEAFF. For the CDR3, the DNA is TGTGCCAGCAGCTTTAACAAGAACACTGAAGCTTTCTTT. Combining the CDR3 with reference TRBV5-8 and TRBJ1-1 gives the whole variable domain EAGVTQSPTHLIKTRGQQATLRCSPISGHTSVYWYQQALGLGLQFLLWYDEGEERNRGNFPPRFSGRQFPNYSSELNVNALELEDSALYLCASSFNKNTEAFFGQGTRLTVV.

A word on this clone: One junction end disagrees with the germline gene, perhaps due to a read error. This chain uses TRBV30 with TRBJ1-1; 9 positions agree with TRBD1. The CDR3 sequence is 14 residues long. Germline-derived CDR1 and CDR2 are GTSNPN and SVGIG (reference sequence). The CDR3 here is CAWTRDRVNAEAFF. CDR3 sequence (DNA): TGTGCCTGGACTCGGGACAGGGTGAACGCTGAAGCTTTCTTT.

The chain combines TRBV7-2 with TRBJ2-5; no clear D gene. This CDR3 has 15 amino acids. From germline, CDR1 is SGHTA and CDR2 FQGNSA. Deletions cut 1 base from V and 4 bases from J, with 13 bases between. In DNA, the CDR3 is TGTGCCAGCAGCTTAGATTCTAACCTGATAGAGACCCAGTACTTC. This encodes CASSLDSNLIETQYF.

The V and J genes are TRBV18 and TRBJ2-7, with 8 bases matching TRBD1. Trimming cost V 1 base and J 1 base; bases outside gene matches: 6. The CDR3 consists of 16 residues. Germline V gives CDR1 KGHSH, CDR2 LQKENI. This CDR3 reads CASSPLGQGASYEQYF. CDR3 DNA sequence: TGTGCCAGCTCACCACTCGGGCAGGGGGCGTCCTACGAGCAGTACTTC.

The chain combines TRBV19 with TRBJ2-3; no clear D. The germline CDR1 and CDR2 sequences are LNHDA and SQIVND (reference sequence). V was cut by 5 bases and J by 3 bases, with 6 bases left in between. This CDR3 comprises 12 residues. CDR3 loop: CASSSFTDTQYF. The CDR3, as DNA: TGTGCCAGTAGTTCCTTTACAGATACGCAGTATTTT.

The rearrangement uses TRBV18 and TRBJ2-1; 14 bases align to TRBD2. This CDR3 region has 15 residues. After removal of 4 bases from V and 8 bases from J, the junction contained 4 bases not matched to a gene. From germline, CDR1 is KGHSH and CDR2 LQKENI. CDR3 sequence reads: CASSRGLAGGDEQFF. In nucleotides, the CDR3 is TGTGCCAGCTCACGAGGACTAGCGGGAGGTGATGAGCAGTTCTTC.

This clone is a singleton in its sample. V and J are TRBV7-2 and TRBJ1-5, with TRBD1 matching 7 bases. This CDR3 comprises 15 residues. Unmatched junction bases numbered 6, after V lost 7 bases and J lost 0 bases. The V gene's germline CDR1 is SGHTA and CDR2 FQGNSA. CDR3 bases: TGTGCCAGCACTCCAGGGGGGTTTAGCAATCAGCCCCAGCATTTT. Translated, it gives CASTPGGFSNQPQHF. The full variable domain, rest sourced from reference TRBV7-2 and TRBJ1-5, is GAGVSQSPSNKVTEKGKDVELRCDPISGHTALYWYRQSLGQGLEFLIYFQGNSAPDKSGLPSDRFSAERTGGSVSTLTIQRTQQEDSAVYLCASTPGGFSNQPQHFGDGTRLSIL.

The chain employs TRBV12-2 and TRBJ1-4. TRBV12-2 is deemed a pseudogene. The length of the CDR3 is 19 residues. DNA for the CDR3: TGTGCAAGTCGCTTAGCGATTAATGGGGGACCTACAACTAATGAAAAACTGTTTTTT. It is translated as CASRLAINGGPTTNEKLFF.

The V gene is TRBV4-3, the J gene TRBJ2-7; 8 bases match TRBD1. CDR3 length equals 15 residues. Germline V gene lookup returns CDR1 LGHNA and CDR2 YSLEER. J gave up 2 bases and V 4 bases, and 7 bases lay outside the gene matches. The chain's CDR3 is CASSRGTGPTYEQYF. In DNA, the CDR3 is TGCGCCAGCAGCCGAGGGACAGGTCCTACCTACGAGCAGTACTTC.

This clone was seen more than once but under ten times. V is TRBV7-9 and J is TRBJ2-1; D is unclear. This CDR3 has 11 residues. In germline, CDR1 is SEHNR, CDR2 FQNEAQ (reference sequence). The V end lost 8 bases, the J end lost 4 bases, and 6 bases lay between the germline ends. The CDR3, as DNA: TGTGCCAGCTCTCGGTACAATGAGCAGTTCTTC. Translated: CASSRYNEQFF.

The rearrangement joins TRBV5-1 to TRBJ2-1, with 11 positions matching TRBD2. The CDR3 length is 14 residues. CDR1 and CDR2 (germline): SGHRS, YFSETQ. V shed 5 bases and J 9 bases; nucleotides not matched to a gene: 7. CDR3 sequence: CASSQNSGRVEQFF. Here the CDR3 DNA reads TGCGCCAGCAGTCAGAATAGCGGGAGGGTTGAGCAGTTCTTC.

DNA of the CDR3: TGTGCCAGCAGCTTAGATTTTAGAGCTAGCGGGTACCAAGAGACCCAGTACTTC. This encodes CASSLDFRASGYQETQYF. The chain is built from TRBV7-9 and TRBJ2-5; 8 bases map to TRBD2. V gave up 1 base and J gave up 0 bases; unmatched junction bases: 10. The CDR3 contains 18 residues. Per the germline V gene, CDR1 is SEHNR and CDR2 is FQNEAQ (reference sequence).